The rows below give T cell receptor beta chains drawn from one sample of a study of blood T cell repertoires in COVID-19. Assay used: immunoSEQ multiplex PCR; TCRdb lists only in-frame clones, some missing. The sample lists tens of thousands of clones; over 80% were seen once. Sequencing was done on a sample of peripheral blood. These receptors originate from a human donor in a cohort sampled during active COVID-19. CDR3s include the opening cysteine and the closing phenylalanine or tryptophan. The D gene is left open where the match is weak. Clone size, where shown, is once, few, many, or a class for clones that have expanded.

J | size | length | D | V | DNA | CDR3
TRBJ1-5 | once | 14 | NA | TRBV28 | TGTGCCAGCAGTGAAGGGGGACATGATCAGCCCCAGCATTTT | CASSEGGHDQPQHF
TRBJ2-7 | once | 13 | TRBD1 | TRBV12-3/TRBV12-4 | TGTGCCAGCAGTTTTCCAGACAGGGGGAAGGAGTACTTC | CASSFPDRGKEYF
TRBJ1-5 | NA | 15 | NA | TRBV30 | TGTGCCTGGAGCCTCTCGACAGCGTTTAATCAGCCCCAGCATTTT | CAWSLSTAFNQPQHF
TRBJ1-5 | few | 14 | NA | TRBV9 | TGTGCCAGCAGCGTGGGGAGGGGCGATCAGCCCCAGCATTTT | CASSVGRGDQPQHF
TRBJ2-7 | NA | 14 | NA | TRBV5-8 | TGTGCCAGCAGCTTGTCAACCGGGACTTCAGGGGGGTACTTC | CASSLSTGTSGGYF
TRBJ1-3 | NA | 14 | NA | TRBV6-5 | TGTGCCAGCAGTTCTCCGGGGGGAGGTAACACCATATATTTT | CASSSPGGGNTIYF
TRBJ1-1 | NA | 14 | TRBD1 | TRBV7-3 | TGTGCCAGCAGCTTGACAGGGGGGAACACTGAAGCTTTCTTT | CASSLTGGNTEAFF
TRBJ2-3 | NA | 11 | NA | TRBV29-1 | TGCAGCGTCCAGGCCCCGAGAACGCAGTATTTT | CSVQAPRTQYF
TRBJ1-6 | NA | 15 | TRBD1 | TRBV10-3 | TGTGCCATCAGTGAGTCGACAGGGTTGAGTTCACCCCTCCACTTT | CAISESTGLSSPLHF
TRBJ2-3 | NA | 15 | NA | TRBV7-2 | TGTGCCAGCAGCTCTTACACGTACGGCACAGATACGCAGTATTTT | CASSSYTYGTDTQYF
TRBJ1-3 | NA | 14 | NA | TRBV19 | TGTGCCAGTACTCTCACGAGGCCTGGAAACACCATATATTTT | CASTLTRPGNTIYF
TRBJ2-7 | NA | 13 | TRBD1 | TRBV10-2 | TGCGCCAGCAGTGGACAGGGCAGCTACGAGCAGTACTTC | CASSGQGSYEQYF
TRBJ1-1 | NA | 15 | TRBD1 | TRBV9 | TGTGCCAGCAGCGTAGAAACAGGGGAGAACACTGAAGCTTTCTTT | CASSVETGENTEAFF
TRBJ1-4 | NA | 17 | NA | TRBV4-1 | TGCGCCAGCAGCCAAGGAAACATAGCGGATGCGAATGAAAAACTGTTTTTT | CASSQGNIADANEKLFF
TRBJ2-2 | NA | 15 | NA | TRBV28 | TGTGCCAGCAGTTTGTTAGGGGCAGTGGCCGGGGAGCTGTTTTTT | CASSLLGAVAGELFF
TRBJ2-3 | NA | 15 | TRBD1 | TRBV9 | TGTGCCAGCAGCCGGGGGGGACAGGGGACAGATACGCAGTATTTT | CASSRGGQGTDTQYF
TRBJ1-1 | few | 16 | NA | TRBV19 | TGTGCCAGTAGTATACTGTCCGAGTCCTCGGACACTGAAGCTTTCTTT | CASSILSESSDTEAFF
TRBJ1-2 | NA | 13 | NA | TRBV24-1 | TGTGCCACCAGTGAGCGGCCCTCCGACGGCTACACCTTC | CATSERPSDGYTF
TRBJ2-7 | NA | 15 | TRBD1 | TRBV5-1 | TGCGCCAGCAGCTCGGGACAGCCCCTTTTAAACGAGCAGTACTTC | CASSSGQPLLNEQYF
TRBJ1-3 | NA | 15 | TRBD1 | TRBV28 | TGTGCCAGCAGGCCGACAGGGAACTCTGGAAACACCATATATTTT | CASRPTGNSGNTIYF
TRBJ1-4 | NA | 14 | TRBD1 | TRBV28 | TGTGCCAGCACCTCGGACAGGGAGGGCGAAAAACTGTTTTTT | CASTSDREGEKLFF
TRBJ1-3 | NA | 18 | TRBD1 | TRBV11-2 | TGTGCCAGCAGCTTATGGCAGGGGGTGCTGAGCTCTGGAAACACCATATATTTT | CASSLWQGVLSSGNTIYF
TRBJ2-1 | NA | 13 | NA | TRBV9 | TGTGCCAGCAGCGTAGTACTAGGGCTTGAGCAGTTCTTC | CASSVVLGLEQFF
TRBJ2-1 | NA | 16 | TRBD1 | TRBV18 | TGTGCCAGCTCTCCCAGACAGGGGGCGCAGAACAATGAGCAGTTCTTC | CASSPRQGAQNNEQFF
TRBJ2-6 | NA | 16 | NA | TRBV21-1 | TGTGCCAGCCCTTCGGACTGGAGCTCTGGGGCCAACGTCCTGACTTTC | CASPSDWSSGANVLTF
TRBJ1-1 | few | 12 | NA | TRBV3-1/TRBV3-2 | TGTGCCACCTCTACAGTGAACACTGAAGCTTTCTTT | CATSTVNTEAFF
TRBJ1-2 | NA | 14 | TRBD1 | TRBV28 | TGTGCCAGCAGTTCTCCGGGGGACAGCTATGGCTACACCTTC | CASSSPGDSYGYTF
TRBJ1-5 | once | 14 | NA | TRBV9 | TGTGCCAGCAGCGTAGGCAGGGGTGATCAGCCCCAGCATTTT | CASSVGRGDQPQHF
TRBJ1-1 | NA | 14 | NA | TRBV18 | TGTGCCAGCTCCCCAACGCGGGGGGACACTGAAGCTTTCTTT | CASSPTRGDTEAFF
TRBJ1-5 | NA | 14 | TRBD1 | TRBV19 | TGTGCCAGTAGTATGGGACAGGGCGGGCAGCCCCAGCATTTT | CASSMGQGGQPQHF
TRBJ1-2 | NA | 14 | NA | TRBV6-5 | TGTGCCAGCAGGGAGGACAGAGGTAGCTATGGCTACACCTTC | CASREDRGSYGYTF
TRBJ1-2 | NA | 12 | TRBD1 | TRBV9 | TGTGCCAGCAGCTCAAACAGGGGTGGCTACACCTTC | CASSSNRGGYTF
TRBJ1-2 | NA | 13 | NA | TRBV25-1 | TGTGCCAGCAGCCGTACAGGGTCCTATGGCTACACCTTC | CASSRTGSYGYTF
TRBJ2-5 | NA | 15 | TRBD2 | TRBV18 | TGTGCCAGCTCCCGGGGGGGGCCTGGCCAAGAGACCCAGTACTTC | CASSRGGPGQETQYF
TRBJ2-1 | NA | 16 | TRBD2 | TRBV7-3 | TGTGCCAGCAGCTTCGGCTCAACTAGCGCCTCCAATGAGCAGTTCTTC | CASSFGSTSASNEQFF